This T cell receptor (beta chain) was found in a study of T cell responses to AZD1222 COVID-19 vaccine. TCRdb keeps only in-frame clones here, not all; method: immunoSEQ multiplex PCR. The table lists under 170,000 clones, more than 80% of them singletons. The CDR3 sequence is 16 residues long. The V gene end was trimmed by 6 bases and the J gene end by 2 bases; junction bases not matched to a gene: 8. Germline CDR1 is SNHLY and CDR2 is FYNNEI. The chain joins TRBV2 to TRBJ1-4, with 8 bases aligning to TRBD1. The receptor comes from an adult who received the AZD1222 COVID-19 vaccine. The material sequenced was peripheral blood, taken 28 days after the second AZD1222 dose. The CDR3 DNA follows: TGTGCCAGCAGGGGCAGGGGGCCCCCGACTAATGAAAAACTGTTTTTT. Encoded protein: CASRGRGPPTNEKLFF.